This T cell receptor (beta chain) was identified during a study of molecular identifiers for immune sequencing clone quantification (dated by TCRdb to 2016 to 2018). Turning to the overall study: For a replicate experiment, the RNA from either approximately 20,000 or 98,000 naive CD8 T cells was divided into five aliquots, and four of those aliquots went on to sequencing. This methods study benchmarked molecular-identifier clustering-based TCR repertoire sequencing (MIDCIRS) and TCR RNA copy counting, using CD8 T cells to do so. Study-wide findings and limitations: The naive libraries included spiked-in Jurkat TCR RNA (roughly 9 copies' worth), and this RNA is not part of the donor repertoire. Modeling gave about 3.2 recovered TCR RNA copies per cell versus 8 to 10 by digital PCR, implying approximately 30% capture efficiency. Without barcode sub-clustering, chimeric consensus sequences inflated TCR diversity; chimeras reached as high as 47%. Highly expanded clone sizes could be underestimated because identical TCR molecules may share a barcode. A single cell's worth of spiked-in Jurkat TCR RNA was reported detectable even among 850,000 to 1,000,000 naive CD8 T cells. In CMV-specific effector cells, clones with more than 20 RNA copies accounted for over 97% of molecules, whereas in naive cells such clones accounted for under 1%.

For this clonotype: The antigen this receptor binds is unknown. Per-base quality was not reported, and no clone a single base away is much larger than it.

To prepare the library, PCR was applied. The listed sequencing device is NextSeq 500. Bulk TCR libraries were made following a previously described method, with the TCR primers given in Table S5. Purification of total RNA was performed with the Qiagen AllPrep DNA/RNA kit. Before analysis, reads from multiple sequencing runs of one library were combined. Concerning the study's data processing: Reads were retained only if the reads had an exact TCR constant sequence, and the retained reads were trimmed to 150 nt and grouped according to their 12-nt molecular barcodes. Reads within each barcode group were sub-clustered using a 15% Levenshtein threshold, and quality-weighted consensus sequences were constructed for each RNA molecule. Non-functional sequences were discarded, and so were lower-count sequences lying one edit away from another sequence. On the basis of fitting two negative binomial distributions, barcode sub-clusters with fewer than 20% of the maximum read count were discarded. TCRdb ran its own pipeline on the public reads, namely fastp trimming at Q25 and MiXCR clone calling, and kept in-frame beta chains. Entries are consolidated by CDR3 protein sequence, retaining the most common genes and DNA. The authors' filters were not applied to this entry. Across this sample there are approximately 680,000 distinct CDR3 sequences, with around 25% seen only once. The ten largest clonotypes hold about 0.78% of the sample.

Libraries of naive CD8 T cells were generated from roughly 21,000 to 960,000 sorted cells, with 10%, 30% or 50% of the purified RNA used. On a BD FACSAria II, naive CD8 T cells were FACS-sorted as CD8+CD4-CCR7+CD45RA+ and collected into RLT Plus buffer. Under 11 TCR copies' worth of Jurkat RNA were spiked into roughly 19,000-1,000,000 naive CD8 T cell samples to test detection sensitivity. Enrichment of CD8 T cells was done with RosetteSep CD8+ T Cell Enrichment Cocktail plus Ficoll-Paque, and ACK red cell lysis came afterward. From its cysteine to its phenylalanine, the CDR3 spans 15 amino acids. Left in the record is the CDR3 DNA by itself, 45 bases read in frame from the first base. Germline trimming: 7 bases from V, 7 bases from J; junction bases outside gene matches: 15. CDR1 and CDR2 were assigned from the germline V gene (reference sequence) as SGHNT and YYREEE.

The TCR was taken from a human donor in good health. Some libraries in this study had Jurkat cell RNA spiked in. The sequenced sample was naive CD8+ T cells from blood, with Jurkat cell RNA spiked in. The cell subset or site label corresponds to: FACS-sorted CD8+CD4-CCR7+CD45RA+ naive T cells. This receptor chain uses TRBV5-4 and TRBJ1-1; the central 8 bases match TRBD1. The nucleotide sequence reads TGTGCCAGCGGGGACTTCAGGGGGCAAGGCGATGAAGCTTTCTTT. Its protein reads: CASGDFRGQGDEAFF.